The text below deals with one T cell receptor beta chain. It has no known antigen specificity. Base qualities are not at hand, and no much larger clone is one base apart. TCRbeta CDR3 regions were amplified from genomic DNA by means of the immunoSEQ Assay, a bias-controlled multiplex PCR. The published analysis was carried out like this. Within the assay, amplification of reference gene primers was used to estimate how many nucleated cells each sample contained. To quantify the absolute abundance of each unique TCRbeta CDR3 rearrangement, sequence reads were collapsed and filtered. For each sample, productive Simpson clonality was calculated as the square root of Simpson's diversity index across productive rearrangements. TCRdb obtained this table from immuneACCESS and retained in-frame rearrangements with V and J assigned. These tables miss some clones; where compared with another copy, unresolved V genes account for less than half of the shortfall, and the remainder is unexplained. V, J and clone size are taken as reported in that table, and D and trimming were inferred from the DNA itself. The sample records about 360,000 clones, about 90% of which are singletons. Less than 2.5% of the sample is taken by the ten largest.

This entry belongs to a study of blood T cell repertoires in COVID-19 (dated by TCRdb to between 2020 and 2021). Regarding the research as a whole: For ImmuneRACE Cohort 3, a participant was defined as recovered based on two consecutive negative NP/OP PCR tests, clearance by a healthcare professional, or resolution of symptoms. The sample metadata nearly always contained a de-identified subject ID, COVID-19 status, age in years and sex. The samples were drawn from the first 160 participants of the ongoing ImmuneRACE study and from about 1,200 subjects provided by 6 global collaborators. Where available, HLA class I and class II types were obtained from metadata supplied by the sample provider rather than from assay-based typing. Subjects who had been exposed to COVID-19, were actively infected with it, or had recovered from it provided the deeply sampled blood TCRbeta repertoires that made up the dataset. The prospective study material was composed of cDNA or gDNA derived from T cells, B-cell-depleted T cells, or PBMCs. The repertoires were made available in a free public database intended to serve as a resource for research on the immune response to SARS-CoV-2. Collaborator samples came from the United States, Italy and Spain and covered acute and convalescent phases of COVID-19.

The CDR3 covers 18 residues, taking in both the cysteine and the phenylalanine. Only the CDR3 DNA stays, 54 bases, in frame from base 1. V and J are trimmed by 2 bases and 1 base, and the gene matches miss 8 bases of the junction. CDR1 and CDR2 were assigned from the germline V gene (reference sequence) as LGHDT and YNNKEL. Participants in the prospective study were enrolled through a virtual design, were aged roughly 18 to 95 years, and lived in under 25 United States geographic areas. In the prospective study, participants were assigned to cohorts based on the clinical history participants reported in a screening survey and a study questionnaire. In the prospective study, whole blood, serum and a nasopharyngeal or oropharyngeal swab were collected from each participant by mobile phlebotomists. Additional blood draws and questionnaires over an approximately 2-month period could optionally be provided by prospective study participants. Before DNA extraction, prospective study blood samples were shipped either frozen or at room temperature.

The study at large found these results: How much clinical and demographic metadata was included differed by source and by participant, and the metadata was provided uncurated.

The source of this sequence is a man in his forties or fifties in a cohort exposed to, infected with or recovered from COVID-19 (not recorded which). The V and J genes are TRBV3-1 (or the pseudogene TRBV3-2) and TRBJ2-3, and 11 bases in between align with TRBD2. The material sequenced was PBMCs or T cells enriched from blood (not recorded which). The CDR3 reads CASSQRLAGGVRTDTQYF. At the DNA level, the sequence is TGTGCCAGCAGCCAACGGCTAGCGGGAGGAGTCCGCACAGATACGCAGTATTTT.